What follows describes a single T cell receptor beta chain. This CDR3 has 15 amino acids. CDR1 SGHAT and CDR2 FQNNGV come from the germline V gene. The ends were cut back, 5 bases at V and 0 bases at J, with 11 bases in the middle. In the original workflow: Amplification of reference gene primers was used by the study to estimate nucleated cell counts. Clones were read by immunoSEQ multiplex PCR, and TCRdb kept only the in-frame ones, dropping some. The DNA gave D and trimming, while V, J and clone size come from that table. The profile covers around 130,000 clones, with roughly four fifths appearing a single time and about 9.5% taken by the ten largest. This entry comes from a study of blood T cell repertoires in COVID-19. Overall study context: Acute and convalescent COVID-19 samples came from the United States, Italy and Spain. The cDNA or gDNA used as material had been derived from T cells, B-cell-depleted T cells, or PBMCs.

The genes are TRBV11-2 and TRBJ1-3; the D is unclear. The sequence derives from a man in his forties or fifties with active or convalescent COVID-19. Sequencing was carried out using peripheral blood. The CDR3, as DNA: TGTGCCAGCAGCGAGGGCACCTCCTCTGGAAACACCATATATTTT. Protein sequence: CASSEGTSSGNTIYF.